Listed below are T cell receptor beta chains from one sample, sequenced in a study of blood T cell repertoires in COVID-19. TCRdb's table, derived via immunoSEQ multiplex PCR, lists solely in-frame clones and lacks some. The top ten clones hold roughly 14% of a sample with 110,000 to 150,000 clones, more than 75% of them seen once. The sequenced material came from peripheral blood. The receptors originated from a man older than 75 with acute or convalescent COVID-19. The CDR3 runs from the conserved cysteine through the conserved F or W. A D gene is named only where the DNA matches it firmly. Clone size is given for some rows only: seen once, a few or many times, or a class if the clone is expanded.

D,J,V,size,CDR3,DNA
TRBD1,TRBJ2-7,TRBV18,NA,CASSPGTGSYEQYF,TGTGCCAGCTCACCAGGGACAGGAAGCTACGAGCAGTACTTC
NA,TRBJ1-6,TRBV6-5,NA,CASSYEGNNSPLHF,TGTGCCAGCAGTTATGAGGGAAATAATTCACCCCTCCACTTT
TRBD1,TRBJ2-5,TRBV7-6,NA,CASSLLSGQQETQYF,TGTGCCAGCAGCTTACTTTCGGGACAGCAAGAGACCCAGTACTTC
NA,TRBJ1-6,TRBV28,NA,CASSSPSRGGDNSPLHF,TGTGCCAGCAGTTCCCCTTCGCGGGGAGGGGATAATTCACCCCTCCACTTT
NA,TRBJ1-1,TRBV29-1,NA,CSALNMNTEAFF,TGCAGCGCTTTAAACATGAACACTGAAGCTTTCTTT
NA,TRBJ2-5,TRBV7-2,NA,CASSLLGTETQYF,TGTGCCAGCAGCTTATTGGGGACTGAGACCCAGTACTTC
TRBD1,TRBJ2-2,TRBV11-3,NA,CASSPRTGGEGELFF,TGTGCCAGCAGCCCCAGGACAGGGGGTGAGGGGGAGCTGTTTTTT
NA,TRBJ1-4,TRBV21-1,NA,CASSDHKNRVGKEKLFF,TGTGCCAGCAGCGATCACAAAAACAGGGTTGGAAAGGAAAAACTGTTTTTT
NA,TRBJ1-2,TRBV5-6,once,CASSLGLRGLDYGYTF,TGTGCCAGCAGCTTGGGCCTCCGAGGACTGGACTATGGCTACACCTTC
TRBD2,TRBJ2-3,TRBV19,once,CASSIDSGGGSRDTQYF,TGTGCCAGTAGTATAGATTCAGGCGGGGGAAGTCGAGATACGCAGTATTTT
NA,TRBJ1-4,TRBV21-1,NA,CASSFHGVTNEKLFF,TGTGCCAGCAGCTTCCACGGAGTTACGAATGAAAAACTGTTTTTT
NA,TRBJ1-1,TRBV6-1,once,CASSGGPHVMNTEAFF,TGTGCCAGCAGTGGAGGCCCCCATGTCATGAACACTGAAGCTTTCTTT
TRBD2,TRBJ2-3,TRBV7-3,NA,CASSLAGGPPSKDTQYF,TGTGCCAGCAGCTTAGCGGGGGGGCCACCATCGAAAGATACGCAGTATTTT
NA,TRBJ1-1,TRBV7-9,NA,CASSWGGEAFF,TGTGCCAGCAGCTGGGGAGGTGAAGCTTTCTTT
NA,TRBJ1-1,TRBV28,NA,CASSRQPPEAFF,TGTGCCAGCAGTAGACAGCCCCCCGAAGCTTTCTTT
TRBD1,TRBJ2-7,TRBV7-9,NA,CASSSPGQGAEQYF,TGTGCCAGCAGCTCCCCGGGACAGGGGGCCGAGCAGTACTTC
TRBD1,TRBJ1-1,TRBV19,NA,CASSRQGNTEAFF,TGTGCCAGTAGTCGACAGGGTAACACTGAAGCTTTCTTT
NA,TRBJ2-5,TRBV9,once,CASSARLQETQYF,TGTGCCAGCAGCGCCCGCCTACAAGAGACCCAGTACTTC
TRBD1,TRBJ1-5,TRBV4-2,NA,CASSQQTGAGQPQHF,TGTGCCAGCAGCCAACAGACAGGGGCCGGGCAGCCCCAGCATTTT
TRBD1,TRBJ1-2,TRBV7-8,NA,CASSQGQASNYGYTF,TGTGCCAGCAGCCAGGGACAGGCCTCTAACTATGGCTACACCTTC
NA,TRBJ1-6,TRBV18,once,CASSQGDNSPLHF,TGTGCCAGCTCACAGGGGGATAATTCACCCCTCCACTTT
NA,TRBJ2-7,TRBV5-1,NA,CASSLVGLDEQYF,TGCGCCAGCAGCTTGGTGGGGCTCGACGAGCAGTACTTC
TRBD1,TRBJ1-2,TRBV28,NA,CASSPTGVWYGYTF,TGTGCCAGCAGTCCTACAGGGGTCTGGTATGGCTACACCTTC
TRBD1,TRBJ1-4,TRBV7-8,NA,CASRRTGRTNEKLFF,TGTGCCAGCAGACGGACAGGGCGCACTAATGAAAAACTGTTTTTT
NA,TRBJ2-7,TRBV9,few,CASSVRDTSSYEQYF,TGTGCCAGCAGCGTAAGGGACACCTCCTCCTACGAGCAGTACTTC
TRBD2,TRBJ2-1,TRBV4-3,NA,CASSHTSGVYNEQFF,TGCGCCAGCAGCCACACTAGCGGGGTTTACAATGAGCAGTTCTTC
TRBD1,TRBJ1-3,TRBV29-1,few,CSVGDRGRNTIYF,TGCAGCGTTGGGGATAGGGGGCGAAACACCATATATTTT
NA,TRBJ1-1,TRBV7-3,once,CASVPGGGAMAEAFF,TGTGCCAGCGTCCCCGGTGGGGGGGCGATGGCTGAAGCTTTCTTT
NA,TRBJ1-6,TRBV15,NA,CATSRRPPRDNSPLHF,TGTGCCACCAGCAGAAGACCCCCCCGGGATAATTCACCCCTCCACTTT
TRBD2,TRBJ2-1,TRBV5-4,NA,CASGGRASGGAGEQFF,TGTGCCAGCGGAGGTCGGGCTAGCGGGGGGGCCGGTGAGCAGTTCTTC
NA,TRBJ2-7,TRBV3-1/TRBV3-2,few,CASRQGYGGEQYF,TGTGCCAGCAGACAGGGATATGGAGGCGAGCAGTACTTC
TRBD1,TRBJ1-5,TRBV2,NA,CASSRDRDNQPQHF,TGTGCCAGCAGCCGGGACAGAGATAATCAGCCCCAGCATTTT
NA,TRBJ1-6,TRBV10-3,NA,CAIAAGNSPLHF,TGTGCCATTGCCGCGGGTAATTCACCCCTCCACTTT
TRBD1,TRBJ1-4,TRBV7-2,NA,CASSPGQGHEKLFF,TGTGCCAGCAGCCCAGGACAGGGCCATGAAAAACTGTTTTTT
TRBD1,TRBJ2-7,TRBV24-1,NA,CATSENRGREQYF,TGTGCCACCAGTGAAAACAGGGGACGCGAGCAGTACTTC
TRBD2,TRBJ2-1,TRBV5-6,NA,CASSLSGGADEQFF,TGTGCCAGCAGCTTGAGCGGGGGGGCCGATGAGCAGTTCTTC
NA,TRBJ2-1,TRBV11-2,once,CASSLLNGQIYNEQFF,TGTGCCAGCAGCTTACTAAACGGACAGATATACAATGAGCAGTTCTTC
TRBD2,TRBJ2-1,TRBV7-8,NA,CASSSGLASEQFF,TGTGCCAGCAGCTCGGGACTAGCAAGTGAGCAGTTCTTC
NA,TRBJ2-5,TRBV7-2,NA,CASSLEGGAQYF,TGTGCCAGCAGCTTAGAGGGCGGGGCCCAGTACTTC
NA,TRBJ1-2,TRBV6-5,NA,CASRNNPGAHYGYTF,TGTGCCAGCAGAAATAACCCAGGTGCTCACTATGGCTACACCTTC
NA,TRBJ1-3,TRBV6-6,NA,CASLRRGAGNTIYF,TGTGCCAGCCTTAGGCGGGGGGCTGGAAACACCATATATTTT
TRBD2,TRBJ2-3,TRBV7-8,once,CASSLERGFARDTQYF,TGTGCCAGCAGCTTAGAGCGGGGGTTTGCCAGAGATACGCAGTATTTT
NA,TRBJ2-1,TRBV27,NA,CASSPPSAADYNEQFF,TGTGCCAGCAGTCCCCCATCAGCGGCCGACTACAATGAGCAGTTCTTC
TRBD1,TRBJ1-2,TRBV9,once,CASSATGVYGYTF,TGTGCCAGCAGCGCTACAGGGGTCTATGGCTACACCTTC
TRBD1,TRBJ1-6,TRBV6-2/TRBV6-3,NA,CASSSPGTGRSPLHF,TGTGCCAGCAGTTCTCCTGGGACAGGAAGGTCACCCCTCCACTTT
TRBD1,TRBJ2-5,TRBV2,NA,CASSGNRGLETQYF,TGTGCCAGCAGTGGTAACAGGGGGCTGGAGACCCAGTACTTC